This T cell receptor beta chain derives from a study of shared clonotypes between healthy human individuals. Study results and limitations: For sorted subsets, rarefaction showed incomplete sequencing despite large depth.

This CDR3 has 10 amino acids. Trimming took 6 bases from V and 3 from J, leaving 2 bases between them. Germline loops: CDR1 MNHNY, CDR2 SVGAGI (reference sequence). CD45RA+ naive and CD45RA-negative memory subsets were separated from CD4+ cells. As to this clone: Its antigen is unidentified. This may be a read error, as it is one base from a much larger clone.

Sequencing was performed with immunoSEQ multiplex PCR; in TCRdb, only in-frame clones are kept and a portion is missing. The table includes about 2.4 million clones, around nine tenths detected once. The specimen sequenced was naive CD4+ T cells sorted from blood. Subset indicated: CD45RA+ positively selected. The rearrangement joins TRBV6-6 to TRBJ2-5, with no clear D. This TCR was sampled from a man between 18 and 29 years old in good health. For the CDR3, the DNA is TGTGCCAGCAGGGAAGAGACCCAGTACTTC. Amino acids: CASREETQYF.